This T cell receptor (beta chain) was documented in a study of blood T cell repertoires in COVID-19. Trimming left V 4 bases short and J 5 bases short, with 20 bases between. The CDR3 is 16 residues long. CDR1 is LNHDA, CDR2 SQIVND, per germline (reference sequence). Method: immunoSEQ multiplex PCR; TCRdb's copy keeps in-frame clones and lacks some. The sample carries more than 250,000 clones, 70% to 90% recorded once. J is TRBJ2-5 and V is TRBV19, with D unresolved. This receptor was taken from a woman aged 25 to 39 who had recovered from COVID-19. The sequenced material came from PBMCs or T cells enriched from blood (not recorded which). This CDR3 is CASSTSGGIGWETQYF. CDR3 DNA: TGTGCCAGTAGTACCTCCGGCGGCATCGGATGGGAGACCCAGTACTTC. Full variable domain (rest looked up from reference TRBV19 and TRBJ2-5): DGGITQSPKYLFRKEGQNVTLSCEQNLNHDAMYWYRQDPGQGLRLIYYSQIVNDFQKGDIAEGYSVSREKKESFPLTVTSAQKNPTAFYLCASSTSGGIGWETQYFGPGTRLLVL.